The clone carrying this TCR beta chain has a handful of counts. Its antigen remains unknown. The V gene lost 0 bases and the J gene lost 1 base, with 4 bases spanning the gap. The CDR3 is made up of 13 amino acids. The germline CDR1 and CDR2 sequences are SGDLS and YYNGEE. This specimen belongs to a study of identical twins. MiXCR, applied by TCRdb to the 5' RACE reads, yields one record per CDR3 protein. Here the sample spans over 600,000 distinct CDR3 sequences, 21% being singletons. Whole-study results and caveats: With monozygotic twins, out-of-frame TCR alpha sharing exceeded what models estimated.

These same data were also listed under a study on T cells expressing NK-cell markers. That work adds: Sorted CD3+CD56-NKG2C+, CD3+CD56+NKG2C- and CD3+CD56+NKG2C+ T cells were the source of the TCR beta repertoires. Of CD8+ T cells, 1.0-7.0% belonged to dominant NKG2C+ clonotypes in several donors. The study found these clonotypes also leading the CD3+CD56-NKG2C+ fraction in four donors.

V usage is TRBV9 and J usage is TRBJ1-1; D unclear. This TCR was sampled from a woman aged 18 to 35 in good health. The sequenced material came from PBMCs. The CDR3 reads CASSVEGNTEAFF. The CDR3 nucleotides are TGTGCCAGCAGCGTAGAAGGGAACACTGAAGCTTTCTTT. Based on the CDR3 plus reference TRBV9 and TRBJ1-1, the full variable domain is DSGVTQTPKHLITATGQRVTLRCSPRSGDLSVYWYQQSLDQGLQFLIQYYNGEERAKGNILERFSAQQFPDLHSELNLSSLELGDSALYFCASSVEGNTEAFFGQGTRLTVV.